A single sample gave rise to the 20 T cell receptor beta chains below, sequenced in a study of CXCR3-negative and CXCR3-positive naive CD8 T cells (dated 2019 in TCRdb). Sequencing instrument: NextSeq 550. The Human TCR Profiling Kit (MiLaboratory) was used to make UMI-labeled 5' RACE TRB cDNA libraries. The reads went through TCRdb reprocessing, and each CDR3 protein sequence gets one entry with no DNA. The table for this sample records some 40,000 distinct CDR3 sequences. The top ten clones comprise 6.5% to 8.5% of the sample. Sequenced: memory CD8+ T cells from blood. According to the study, the label for this sample's cell subset or site signals: conventional CD8+ memory T cells (TMEM), sorted as controls. These TCRs come from a human donor in good health. Some clones in this sample may be carry-over from other donors' samples.

V is TRBV4-1 and J is TRBJ2-7; TCRdb's D gene call, TRBD1, goes unchecked for lack of DNA. The CDR3 is 16 residues long. Germline V gene sequence: CDR1 MGHRA, CDR2 YSYEKL. This chain's CDR3 is CASSQDVGTVSYEQYF.

V gene TRBV27 combines with J gene TRBJ2-7; TCRdb lists TRBD1, though no DNA is available to test this call. The germline CDR1 and CDR2 sequences are MNHEY and SMNVEV (reference sequence). This CDR3 is 14 amino acids long. CDR3 sequence: CASSLPGTNYEQYF.

The chain links TRBV12-5 to TRBJ1-1. Germline CDR1 and CDR2: LGHNT and FRNRAP. The CDR3 has 12 amino acids. CDR3 sequence reads: CASGLLDTEAFF.

V is TRBV7-9 and J is TRBJ1-4; the D call of TRBD1 rests on TCRdb alone, since no DNA is present to check it. The germline CDR1 and CDR2 sequences are SEHNR and FQNEAQ (reference sequence). The CDR3 has 16 amino acids. The chain's CDR3 is CASSLSHRVANEKLFF.

This chain uses TRBV7-6 with TRBJ2-1; as DNA is missing, the TRBD2 call by TCRdb cannot be tested. Germline V gene data show CDR1 as SGHVS and CDR2 as FNYEAQ. The CDR3 has 14 amino acids. CDR3 loop: CASSRPTSESEQFF.

V gene TRBV29-1 combines with J gene TRBJ2-7; TCRdb picks TRBD1, but there is no DNA to check that call. Germline CDR1 and CDR2: SQVTM and ANQGSEA. The CDR3 is 14 residues long. CDR3 region: CSVNSGTGAYEQYF.

The rearrangement joins TRBV5-1 to TRBJ2-1; TCRdb picks TRBD1, but there is no DNA to check that call. CDR1 is SGHRS, CDR2 YFSETQ, per germline. This CDR3 spans 13 amino acids. The CDR3 spells CASSFTGGDEQFF.

The J gene is TRBJ2-7, the V gene TRBV5-1; TCRdb selects TRBD1, and the lack of DNA leaves this call unchecked. The CDR3 runs to 12 residues. In germline, CDR1 is SGHRS, CDR2 YFSETQ. CDR3 in amino acids: CASSLGQDELYF. Supplemented by reference TRBV5-1 and TRBJ2-7, the full variable domain reads KAGVTQTPRYLIKTRGQQVTLSCSPISGHRSVSWYQQTPGQGLQFLFEYFSETQRNKGNFPGRFSGRQFSNSRSEMNVSTLELGDSALYLCASSLGQDELYFGPGTRLTVT.

The chain combines TRBV25-1 with TRBJ1-1. The length of the CDR3 is 14 residues. Per germline, CDR1 MGHDK and CDR2 SYGVNS. The CDR3 here is CASSESGLNTEAFF.

V is TRBV5-1 and J is TRBJ2-5. This CDR3 spans 16 amino acids. Germline values: CDR1 SGHRS, CDR2 YFSETQ. CDR3 protein: CASSLVVGVLMETQYF.

The chain joins TRBV29-1 to TRBJ2-2; TCRdb gives TRBD1 as the D gene, but with no DNA this cannot be confirmed. Germline values: CDR1 SQVTM, CDR2 ANQGSEA. This CDR3 has 14 amino acids. The CDR3 is CSVDRGANTGELFF.

The chain's CDR3 is CASSAAQGAGYGYTF. The chain has TRBV7-9 and TRBJ1-2; TCRdb reports TRBD1, a call that lacks DNA to check it against. Germline assignment: CDR1 SEHNR and CDR2 FQNEAQ (reference sequence). This CDR3 spans 15 amino acids.

CDR3 in amino acids: CASSQGTGDTANYGYTF. V and J are TRBV3-1 and TRBJ1-2; lacking DNA, the TRBD1 call made by TCRdb goes unchecked. This CDR3 is built from 17 residues. From germline, CDR1 is LGHDT and CDR2 YNNKEL (reference sequence).

V usage is TRBV7-2 and J usage is TRBJ2-4; absent DNA, TCRdb's TRBD1 call cannot be checked. This CDR3 spans 13 amino acids. Germline CDR1 is SGHTA and CDR2 is FQGNSA. CDR3 amino acids: CASSLVTVSEEYF. The full variable domain, rest sourced from reference TRBV7-2 and TRBJ2-4, is GAGVSQSPSNKVTEKGKDVELRCDPISGHTALYWYRQSLGQGLEFLIYFQGNSAPDKSGLPSDRFSAERTGGSVSTLTIQRTQQEDSAVYLCASSLVTVSEEYFGAGTRLSVL.

The rearrangement links TRBV5-6 to TRBJ1-1; TCRdb reports TRBD1, a call that lacks DNA to check it against. CDR3 length: 12 residues. Germline CDR1 SGHDT, CDR2 YYEEEE. CDR3 residues: CASSLGGGKAFF. The variable domain in full, completed from reference TRBV5-6 and TRBJ1-1, reads DAGVTQSPTHLIKTRGQQVTLRCSPKSGHDTVSWYQQALGQGPQFIFQYYEEEERQRGNFPDRFSGHQFPNYSSELNVNALLLGDSALYLCASSLGGGKAFFGQGTRLTVV.

The chain uses TRBV4-3 and TRBJ2-5; TCRdb gives TRBD1 as the D gene, but with no DNA this cannot be confirmed. The germline CDR1 and CDR2 sequences are LGHNA and YSLEER. The CDR3 totals 16 residues. Here the CDR3 reads CASSPSPTGGHETQYF.

The chain's CDR3 is CSARDFAAWADEQFF. The rearrangement uses TRBV20-1 and TRBJ2-1. The V gene's germline CDR1 is DFQATT and CDR2 SNEGSKA (reference sequence). This CDR3 has 15 amino acids.

J is TRBJ2-1 and V is TRBV4-3. This CDR3 comprises 17 residues. Germline V CDR1 and CDR2: LGHNA, YSLEER. Here the CDR3 reads CASSQALYFPSYNEQFF.

The J gene is TRBJ2-1, the V gene TRBV28. This CDR3 has 13 residues. Per germline, CDR1 MDHEN and CDR2 SYDVKM. CDR3 loop: CASSRGTGDEQFF.

The genes are TRBV21-1 and TRBJ2-3. TRBV21-1 is given as a pseudogene. The length of the CDR3 is 13 residues. The CDR3 spells CASSNTSTDTQYF.